Below, 13 T cell receptor beta chains from the same sample are listed, as sequenced in a study of blood T cells in healthy people across ages. Alongside a J-beta primer mix, a sample-barcoded 5' primer served in a second PCR lasting roughly 6 to 11 cycles. TCRdb itself ran the 5' RACE reads through MiXCR, one entry per CDR3 protein. The sample shows fewer than 2,000,000 distinct CDR3 sequences, 30% to 35% of them seen only once. The material sequenced was blood. The receptors originated from a woman aged 25 to 39 in good health.

This clonotype was seen a handful of times. This chain connects TRBV29-1 to TRBJ2-4, with D unclear. CDR1 and CDR2 from the germline V gene are SQVTM and ANQGSEA. V lost 7 bases to trimming and J lost 3 bases, with 7 bases between them. The CDR3 contains 11 residues. The CDR3 DNA reads TGCAGCGGGGCAGACAAAAACATTCAGTACTTC. It translates to CSGADKNIQYF.

V is TRBV6-1 and J is TRBJ2-7, with D possibly being TRBD1 (5 bases). The V gene's germline CDR1 is MNHNS and CDR2 SASEGT. The CDR3 has 16 amino acids. V shed 1 base and J shed 0 bases, with 13 bases lying between them. CDR3 nucleotide sequence: TGTGCCAGCAGTGAAGAGATCCCGACAGACTCCTACGAGCAGTACTTC. Its translation: CASSEEIPTDSYEQYF.

The sample holds one count of this clonotype. A much bigger clone sits one base away, suggesting this may be a read error. The chain recombines TRBV15 with TRBJ2-1; D ambiguous. The CDR3 has 14 residues. CDR1 is LNHNV, CDR2 YYDKDF, per germline (reference sequence). The CDR3 sequence is CATSRGYSYDEQFF. The CDR3 DNA sequence: TGTGCCACCAGCAGAGGTTACAGCTACGATGAGCAGTTCTTC.

The chain has TRBV2 and TRBJ2-3; 7 nucleotides line up with TRBD2. The V segment lost 7 bases and the J segment 2 bases; nucleotides outside the gene matches: 9. Germline V gives CDR1 SNHLY, CDR2 FYNNEI. CDR3 length: 15 residues. CDR3: CASKNREASTDTQYF. The CDR3 nucleotides read TGTGCCAGCAAGAACCGGGAGGCGTCCACAGATACGCAGTATTTT.

The V and J genes are TRBV14 and TRBJ2-7, with TRBD2 identical over 8 bases. Germline CDR1 reads SGHDN; CDR2 reads FVKESK. This CDR3 is 15 amino acids long. V trimming: 2 bases; J trimming: 4 bases; junction bases outside the gene matches: 7. The CDR3 reads CASSQFPGGPYEQYF. CDR3 nucleotide sequence: TGTGCCAGCAGCCAATTCCCGGGGGGGCCGTACGAGCAGTACTTC.

Comment on this clonotype: The junction shows a germline mismatch at one end, possibly a read error. The chain employs TRBV6-5 and TRBJ2-1; D is unclear. The CDR3 is 13 amino acids. Germline V CDR1 and CDR2: MNHEY, SVGAGI. CDR3 loop: CASSPNGLNERFF. The CDR3 DNA reads as TGTGCCAGCAGTCCCAACGGTCTGAATGAGCGGTTCTTC.

The V gene is TRBV9, the J gene TRBJ1-2; 9 bases fit TRBD1. J gave up 7 bases and V 3 bases, and 13 bases lay outside the gene matches. Germline loops: CDR1 SGDLS, CDR2 YYNGEE. The CDR3 length is 16 residues. CDR3 nucleotide sequence: TGTGCCAGCAGCGCTACCGGGACAGGGTTCTCGGGTGGCTACACCTTC. Its translation is CASSATGTGFSGGYTF.

This chain links TRBV28 with TRBJ1-2; D might be TRBD1 (5 bases). The CDR3 is made up of 16 amino acids. With 6 bases removed from V and 4 bases from J, the gap between germline ends came to 21 bases. Germline V gene sequence: CDR1 MDHEN, CDR2 SYDVKM. The CDR3 coding sequence is TGTGCCAGCAGCCGGGGGGTAGAGTTCCCCCTCTATGGCTACACCTTC. The encoded protein is CASSRGVEFPLYGYTF.

This clonotype appeared a few times. The chain employs TRBV9 and TRBJ2-1; TRBD2 matches 8 bases. The CDR3 loop spans 19 amino acids. Germline V CDR1 and CDR2: SGDLS, YYNGEE. J lost 4 bases, V lost 3 bases, and 18 bases had no gene match. The CDR3 region is CASSALPGTRSLGYNEQFF. DNA of the CDR3: TGTGCCAGCAGCGCCCTTCCCGGGACTAGATCGTTGGGGTACAATGAGCAGTTCTTC. The full variable domain, its missing parts supplied by reference TRBV9 and TRBJ2-1, is DSGVTQTPKHLITATGQRVTLRCSPRSGDLSVYWYQQSLDQGLQFLIQYYNGEERAKGNILERFSAQQFPDLHSELNLSSLELGDSALYFCASSALPGTRSLGYNEQFFGPGTRLTVL.

This clonotype came up once. This sequence joins TRBV6-5 and TRBJ2-7, with 12 positions matching TRBD1. The J call may be mistaken, given a closer DNA end match to TRBJ2-5. Germline loops: CDR1 MNHEY, CDR2 SVGAGI. The CDR3 contains 18 residues. The CDR3 region is CASSYFSSGTGGGETQYF. The CDR3 nucleotides read TGTGCCAGCAGTTACTTCTCGTCCGGGACAGGGGGCGGAGAGACCCAGTACTTC.

In its sample, this clonotype was seen a few times. The chain uses TRBV20-1 and TRBJ2-3, with D possibly matching TRBD2 (5 bases). The CDR3 contains 14 residues. From germline, CDR1 is DFQATT and CDR2 SNEGSKA (reference sequence). The ends were cut back, 7 bases at V and 1 base at J, with 15 bases in the middle. As DNA, the CDR3 is TGCAGTGTTCGGGGAGTGGAGGGCACAGATACGCAGTATTTT. This sequence encodes CSVRGVEGTDTQYF.

This clonotype appeared a few times. The rearrangement uses TRBV29-1 and TRBJ1-2; maybe TRBD1 (6 bases). Germline V gene sequence: CDR1 SQVTM, CDR2 ANQGSEA. V lost 6 bases, J lost 3 bases, and 14 bases lay in between. The CDR3 consists of 13 residues. CDR3 nucleotides: TGCAGCGTGACCCAGGGGATCGACTATGGCTACACCTTC. It specifies CSVTQGIDYGYTF. The full variable domain, its missing parts supplied by reference TRBV29-1 and TRBJ1-2, is SAVISQKPSRDICQRGTSLTIQCQVDSQVTMMFWYRQQPGQSLTLIATANQGSEATYESGFVIDKFPISRPNLTFSTLTVSNMSPEDSSIYLCSVTQGIDYGYTFGSGTRLTVV.

This clonotype occurred many times. The chain links TRBV29-1 to TRBJ2-5, with 8 bases fitting TRBD1. The germline CDR1 and CDR2 sequences are SQVTM and ANQGSEA. The CDR3 has 14 residues. The CDR3 nucleotides are TGCACCACTGCGGACGGACAGGGCCAAGAGACCCAGTACTTC. It encodes CTTADGQGQETQYF.